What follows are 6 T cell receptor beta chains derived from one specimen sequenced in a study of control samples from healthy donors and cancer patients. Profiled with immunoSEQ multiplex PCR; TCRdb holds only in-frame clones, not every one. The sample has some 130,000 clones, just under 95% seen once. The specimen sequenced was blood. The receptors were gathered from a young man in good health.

CDR3: CASSSRDNYGYTF. The CDR3 coding sequence is TGTGCCAGCAGCTCCCGGGACAACTATGGCTACACCTTC. The chain uses TRBV7-2 and TRBJ1-2, with a tentative D call TRBD1 (5 bases). V was shortened by 4 bases and J by 2 bases, with 8 bases between the two germline ends. The CDR3 length is 13 residues. Germline V lookup: CDR1 SGHTA, CDR2 FQGNSA.

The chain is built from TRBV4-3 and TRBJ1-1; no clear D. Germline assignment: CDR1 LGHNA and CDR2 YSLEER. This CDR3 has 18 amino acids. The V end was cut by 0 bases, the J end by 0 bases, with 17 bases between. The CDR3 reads CASSQDWEVEGMNTEAFF. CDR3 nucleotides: TGCGCCAGCAGCCAAGATTGGGAGGTGGAGGGAATGAACACTGAAGCTTTCTTT.

This chain's CDR3 is CASSHPTAGNSGNTIYF. The CDR3 DNA reads as TGTGCCAGCAGCCATCCTACCGCAGGTAACTCTGGAAACACCATATATTTT. The chain couples TRBV3-1 (or the pseudogene TRBV3-2) to TRBJ1-3, with D unresolved. Trimming shortened V by 3 bases and J by 0 bases, and 15 bases separated the two germline ends. The CDR3 totals 17 residues. Germline CDR1 and CDR2: LGHDT and YNNKEL (reference sequence).

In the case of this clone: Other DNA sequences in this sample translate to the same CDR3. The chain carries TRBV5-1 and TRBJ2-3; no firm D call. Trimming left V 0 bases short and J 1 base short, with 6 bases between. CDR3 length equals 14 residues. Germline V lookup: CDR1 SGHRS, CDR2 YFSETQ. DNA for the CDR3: TGCGCCAGCAGCTTGGTGGGTCGCACAGATACGCAGTATTTT. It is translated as CASSLVGRTDTQYF.

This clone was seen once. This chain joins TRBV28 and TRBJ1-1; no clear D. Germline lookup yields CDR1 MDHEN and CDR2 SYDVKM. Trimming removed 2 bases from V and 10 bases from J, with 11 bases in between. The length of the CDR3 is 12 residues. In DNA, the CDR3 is TGTGCCAGCAGTTTAGCTGACGGTGGAGCTTTCTTT. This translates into CASSLADGGAFF.

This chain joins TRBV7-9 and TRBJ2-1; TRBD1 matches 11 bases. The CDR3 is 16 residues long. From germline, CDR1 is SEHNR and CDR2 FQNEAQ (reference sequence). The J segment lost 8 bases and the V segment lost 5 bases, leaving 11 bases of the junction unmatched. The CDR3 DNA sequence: TGTGCCAGCAGCCCCTGGGTCGGGACAGGGGGGGATGAGCAGTTCTTC. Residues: CASSPWVGTGGDEQFF.